The subject of this entry is one T cell receptor beta chain. Its antigen is undetermined. The record originates from a study of monozygotic twins with inflammatory bowel disease. Points from the study as a whole: IBD patients carried less diverse TCRbeta repertoires (inverse Simpson) than healthy co-twins.

Looked up from germline, CDR1 is SGHTA and CDR2 is FQGNSA. The CDR3 runs to 14 residues. Total RNA from whole blood was isolated with no T cell sorting. TCRdb reworked the 5' RACE reads into one entry per CDR3 protein, no DNA. The sample data list approximately 160,000 distinct CDR3 sequences. The TCR comes from a human donor with ulcerative colitis or Crohn's disease, or a healthy co-twin of an affected twin (not recorded which). V gene TRBV7-2 combines with J gene TRBJ1-1; TCRdb designates TRBD1, a call that cannot be tested without DNA. Sequences were obtained from blood. CDR3 residues: CASSLAGTGSEAFF. The full variable domain, rest sourced from reference TRBV7-2 and TRBJ1-1, is GAGVSQSPSNKVTEKGKDVELRCDPISGHTALYWYRQSLGQGLEFLIYFQGNSAPDKSGLPSDRFSAERTGGSVSTLTIQRTQQEDSAVYLCASSLAGTGSEAFFGQGTRLTVV.